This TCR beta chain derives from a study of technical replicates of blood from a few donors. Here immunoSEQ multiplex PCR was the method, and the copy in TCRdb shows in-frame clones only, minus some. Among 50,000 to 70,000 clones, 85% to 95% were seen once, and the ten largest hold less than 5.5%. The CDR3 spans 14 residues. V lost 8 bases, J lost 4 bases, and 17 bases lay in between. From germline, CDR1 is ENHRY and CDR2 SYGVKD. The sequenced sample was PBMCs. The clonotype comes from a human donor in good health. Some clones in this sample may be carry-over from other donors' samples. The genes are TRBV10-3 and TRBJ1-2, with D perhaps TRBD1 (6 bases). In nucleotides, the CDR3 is TGTGCCATCCGCAACCAGGGGAATCTCTATGGCTACACCTTC. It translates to CAIRNQGNLYGYTF.